The T cell receptor beta chain under discussion was sequenced for a study of T cells in women clearing cervical HPV infection. Study results and caveats: Richness differences could reflect unmeasured T-cell content per sample.

The CDR3 length is 14 residues. The V gene's germline CDR1 is MGHRA and CDR2 YSYEKL. A remark on this clone: Its antigen is unknown. The junction departs from the called germline gene at one end, perhaps through a read error. Sequencing ends 3 residues short of the CDR3 end; the germline J gene provides the rest.

Repertoires were generated with immunoSEQ multiplex PCR, while TCRdb's copy carries only in-frame clones and drops some. The specimen's table records 23,000 or so clones. The source of this sequence is a woman between 18 and 69 years old with a cervical HPV16 infection that either progressed to CIN3+ or cleared (not recorded which). Sequenced: blood buffy coat. V gene TRBV4-1 combines with J gene TRBJ2-7, with D perhaps TRBD1 (5 bases). The CDR3 spells CASNQIGRESEQYF. CDR3 DNA (partial): TGCGCCAGCAACCAAATCGGCAGGGAATCCGAG.